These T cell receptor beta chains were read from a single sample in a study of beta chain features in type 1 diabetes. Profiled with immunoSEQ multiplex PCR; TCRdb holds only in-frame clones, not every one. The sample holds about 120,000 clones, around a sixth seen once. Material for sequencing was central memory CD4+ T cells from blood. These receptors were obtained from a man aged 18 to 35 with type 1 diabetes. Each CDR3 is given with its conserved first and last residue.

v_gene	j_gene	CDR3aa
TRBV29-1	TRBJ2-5	CSSCRGYGEETQYF
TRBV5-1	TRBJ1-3	CASSLEDSGNTIYF
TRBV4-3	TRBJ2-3	CASSQDSSSGVGTQYF
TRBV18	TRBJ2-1	CASSPALGGVRNNEQFF
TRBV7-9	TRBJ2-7	CASSFRGKSYEQYF
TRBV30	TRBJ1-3	CAWSVSSGNTIYF
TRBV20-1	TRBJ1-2	CSATLNYGYTF
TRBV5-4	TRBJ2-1	CASSSDYEQFF
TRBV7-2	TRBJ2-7	CASSLDGGSYEQYF
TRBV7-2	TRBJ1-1	CASSLWQNTEAFF
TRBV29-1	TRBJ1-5	CSVAGTGYNQPQHF
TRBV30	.	CAWSRSSSSYEQYF
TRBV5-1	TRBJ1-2	CASSLQVSQKFGYTF
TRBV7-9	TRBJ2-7	CASSLVGGLVF
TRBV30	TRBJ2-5	CAWATRNKETQYF
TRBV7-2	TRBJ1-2	CASSLSPRNYGYTF
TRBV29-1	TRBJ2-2	CSVTGGNPTVGELFF
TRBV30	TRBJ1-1	CAWRLDTAIVVNTEAFF
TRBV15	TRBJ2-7	CATSREALAGGSYEQYF
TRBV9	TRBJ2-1	CASSKGLAGLNEQFF
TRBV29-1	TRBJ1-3	CSVDKVSGNTIYF
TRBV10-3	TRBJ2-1	CAISDTRKGLAGGNEQFF
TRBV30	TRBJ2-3	CAWLEGRTDTQYF
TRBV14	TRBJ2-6	CASSLTGVGANVLTF
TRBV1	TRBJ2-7	CTRRPAGKTYEQYF
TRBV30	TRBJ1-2	CAWRTSGTYGYTF
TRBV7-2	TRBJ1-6	CASKGQGISPLHF
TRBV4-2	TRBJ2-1	CASSQEAGGPYNEQFF
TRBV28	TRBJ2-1	CASSLPDTGRDNEQFF
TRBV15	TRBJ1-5	CATSRDVSGGDPQHF
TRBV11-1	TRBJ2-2	CASSSRLVSTGELFF
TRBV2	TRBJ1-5	CASSATGSNQPQHF
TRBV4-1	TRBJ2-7	CASSQDRGLASEQYF
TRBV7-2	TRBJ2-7	CASSLSSGGLYEQYF
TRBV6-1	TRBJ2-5	CASSPSWQQETQYF
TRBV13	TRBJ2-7	CASSIRSYEQYF
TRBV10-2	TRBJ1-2	CASTDRERDGYTF
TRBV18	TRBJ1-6	CASSPGSPSNSPLHF
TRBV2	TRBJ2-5	CASRSSETQYF
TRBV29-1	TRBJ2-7	CSVQPRLYEQYF
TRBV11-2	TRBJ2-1	CASSLVRQGRGPRNEQFF
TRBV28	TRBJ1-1	CASSGRQGGGAFF
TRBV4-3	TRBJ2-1	CASSQDGAMRRGEQFF
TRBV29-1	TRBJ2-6	CSVGRTASSGANVLTF
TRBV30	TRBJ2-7	CAWSPPGQGAYEQYF
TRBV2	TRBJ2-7	CASIEDRVGYEQYF
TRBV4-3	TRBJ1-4	CASSQRTGSATNEKLFF
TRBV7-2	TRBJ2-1	CASSLGPSDEQFF
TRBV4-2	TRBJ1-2	CASSQDEQVNYGYTF
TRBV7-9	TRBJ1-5	CASSSTGLEQPQHF
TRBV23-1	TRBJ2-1	CASCYTSHNEQFF
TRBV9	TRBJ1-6	CASSVEGRGDSPLHF
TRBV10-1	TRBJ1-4	CASSESTGEKLFF